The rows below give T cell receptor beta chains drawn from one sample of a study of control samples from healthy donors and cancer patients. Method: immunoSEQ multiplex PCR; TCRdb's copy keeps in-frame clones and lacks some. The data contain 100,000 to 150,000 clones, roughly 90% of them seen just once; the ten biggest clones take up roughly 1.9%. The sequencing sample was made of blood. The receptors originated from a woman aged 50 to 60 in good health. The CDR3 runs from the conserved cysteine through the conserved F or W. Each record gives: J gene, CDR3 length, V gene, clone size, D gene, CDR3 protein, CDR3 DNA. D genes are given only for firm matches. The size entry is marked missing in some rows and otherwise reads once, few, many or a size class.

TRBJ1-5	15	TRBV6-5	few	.	CASSKYLGNNQPQHF	TGTGCCAGCAGCAAATACTTAGGAAACAATCAGCCCCAGCATTTT
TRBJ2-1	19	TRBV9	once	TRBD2	CASSDPTAGGPISYNEQFF	TGTGCCAGCAGCGACCCGACAGCGGGGGGGCCAATCTCCTACAATGAGCAGTTCTTC
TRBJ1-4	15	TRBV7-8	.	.	CASSLLDATNEKLFF	TGTGCCAGCAGCTTGTTGGATGCAACTAATGAAAAACTGTTTTTT
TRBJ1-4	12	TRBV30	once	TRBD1	CALRQGGEKLFF	TGTGCCTTAAGACAGGGAGGTGAAAAACTGTTTTTT
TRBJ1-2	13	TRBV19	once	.	CASSVELNYGYTF	TGTGCCAGTAGTGTAGAACTTAACTATGGCTACACCTTC
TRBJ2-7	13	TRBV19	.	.	CASSLGPPYEQYF	TGTGCCAGTAGTCTGGGCCCTCCCTACGAGCAGTACTTC
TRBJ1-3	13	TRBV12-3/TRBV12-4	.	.	CASRRGAGNTIYF	TGTGCCAGCAGAAGGGGGGCAGGAAACACCATATATTTT
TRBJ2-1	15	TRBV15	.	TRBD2	CATSRVLAGVDEQFF	TGTGCCACCAGCAGAGTACTAGCGGGGGTTGATGAGCAGTTCTTC
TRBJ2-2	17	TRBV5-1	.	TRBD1	CASSFTKTGGNTGELFF	TGCGCCAGCAGCTTCACAAAGACAGGGGGAAACACCGGGGAGCTGTTTTTT
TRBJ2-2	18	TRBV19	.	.	CASSMWSWTPLDTGELFF	TGTGCCAGTAGTATGTGGAGTTGGACACCACTGGACACCGGGGAGCTGTTTTTT
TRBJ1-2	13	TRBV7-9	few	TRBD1	CASSPGQVGGYTF	TGTGCCAGCAGCCCCGGACAGGTCGGGGGCTACACCTTC
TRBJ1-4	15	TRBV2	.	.	CASMGRTPANEKLFF	TGTGCCAGCATGGGACGGACTCCTGCTAATGAAAAACTGTTTTTT
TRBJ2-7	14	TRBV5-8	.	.	CASSLKRDTYEQYF	TGTGCCAGCAGCTTGAAACGGGACACCTACGAGCAGTACTTC
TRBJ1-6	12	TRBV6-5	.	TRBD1	CASRQGVYPLHF	TGTGCCAGCAGACAGGGGGTTTATCCCCTCCACTTT
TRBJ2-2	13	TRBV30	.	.	CAWGRQPAGELFF	TGTGCCTGGGGGAGACAGCCAGCCGGGGAGCTGTTTTTT
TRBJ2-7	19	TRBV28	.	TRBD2	CASSLGGRGSGTPLYEQYF	TGTGCCAGCAGTTTAGGCGGTCGTGGTAGCGGGACACCCCTCTACGAGCAGTACTTC
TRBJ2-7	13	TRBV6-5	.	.	CASSSPGAGEQYF	TGTGCCAGCAGTTCCCCGGGAGCCGGTGAGCAGTACTTC
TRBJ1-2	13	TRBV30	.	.	CAGTRSKRGGYTF	TGTGCCGGGACAAGGTCAAAAAGGGGTGGCTACACCTTC
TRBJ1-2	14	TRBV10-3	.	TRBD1	CAISEGTGSNGYTF	TGTGCCATCAGTGAGGGGACAGGTTCTAACGGCTACACCTTC
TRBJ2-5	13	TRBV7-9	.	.	CASSPGGQETQYF	TGTGCCAGCAGCCCTGGGGGTCAAGAGACCCAGTACTTC
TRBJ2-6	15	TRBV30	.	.	CAWSPTGTGANVLTF	TGTGCCTGGAGTCCTACAGGGACCGGGGCCAACGTCCTGACTTTC
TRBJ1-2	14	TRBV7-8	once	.	CASSSRTGLYGYTF	TGTGCCAGCAGCTCAAGGACGGGTCTCTATGGCTACACCTTC
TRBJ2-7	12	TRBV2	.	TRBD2	CAAKRDSYEQYF	TGTGCCGCGAAGCGGGACTCCTACGAGCAGTACTTC
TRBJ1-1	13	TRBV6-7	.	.	CASRTTGATEAFF	TGTGCCAGCAGAACAACGGGAGCCACTGAAGCTTTCTTT
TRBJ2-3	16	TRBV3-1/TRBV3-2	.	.	CASSQVWDSGTDTQYF	TGTGCCAGCAGCCAAGTTTGGGACTCCGGCACAGATACGCAGTATTTT
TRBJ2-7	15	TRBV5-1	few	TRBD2	CASSGSLAGFYEQYF	TGCGCCAGCAGTGGGAGCCTAGCGGGCTTCTACGAGCAGTACTTC
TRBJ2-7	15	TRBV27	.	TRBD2	CASGRPSGTSYEQYF	TGTGCCAGCGGCCGGCCAAGCGGGACCTCCTACGAGCAGTACTTC
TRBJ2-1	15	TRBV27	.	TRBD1	CASSPHNRGTVEQFF	TGTGCCAGCAGTCCCCATAACAGGGGTACGGTTGAGCAGTTCTTC
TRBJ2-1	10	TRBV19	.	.	CASSTNEQFF	TGTGCCAGTAGTACGAATGAGCAGTTCTTC
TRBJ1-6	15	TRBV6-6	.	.	CASSLGQYYNSPLHF	TGTGCCAGCAGTTTAGGACAGTACTATAATTCACCCCTCCACTTT
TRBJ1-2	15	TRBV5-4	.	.	CASSPRATVDYGYTF	TGTGCCAGCAGCCCCCGGGCTACCGTAGACTATGGCTACACCTTC
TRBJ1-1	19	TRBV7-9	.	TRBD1	CASRQGKFRDRTFGTEAFF	TGTGCCAGCAGACAGGGTAAGTTTCGGGACAGGACGTTTGGCACTGAAGCTTTCTTT
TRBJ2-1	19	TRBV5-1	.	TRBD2	CASSSQGGTGGSSYNEQFF	TGCGCCAGCAGCTCCCAGGGTGGTACGGGAGGTAGCTCCTACAATGAGCAGTTCTTC
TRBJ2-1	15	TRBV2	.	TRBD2	CASMKTSGSRNEQFF	TGTGCCAGCATGAAAACTAGCGGGAGTCGGAATGAGCAGTTCTTC
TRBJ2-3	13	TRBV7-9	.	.	CASSLGALAVEYF	TGTGCCAGCAGCTTGGGGGCCCTAGCGGTGGAGTATTTT
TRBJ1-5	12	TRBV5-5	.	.	CASSLDGGPQHF	TGTGCCAGCAGCTTGGATGGGGGGCCCCAGCATTTT
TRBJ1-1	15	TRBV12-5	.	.	CASGLGPSVEGSAFF	TGTGCTAGTGGTTTGGGACCATCGGTGGAGGGATCGGCTTTCTTT
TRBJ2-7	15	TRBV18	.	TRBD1	CASSPDRAFSYEQYF	TGTGCCAGCTCACCGGACAGGGCGTTCTCCTACGAGCAGTACTTC
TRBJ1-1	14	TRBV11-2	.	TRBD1	CASRRDRTNTEAFF	TGTGCCAGCAGACGGGACAGGACTAACACTGAAGCTTTCTTT
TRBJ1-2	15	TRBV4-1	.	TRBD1	CASNLFIGGEYGYTF	TGCGCCAGCAACCTGTTTATAGGGGGCGAATATGGCTACACCTTC
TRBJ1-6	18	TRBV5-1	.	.	CASSFGQRESSYNSPLHF	TGCGCCAGCAGCTTCGGACAGCGGGAGAGCTCCTATAATTCACCCCTCCACTTT
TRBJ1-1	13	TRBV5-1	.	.	CASSLAAESEAFF	TGCGCCAGCAGCTTGGCCGCGGAGTCTGAAGCTTTCTTT
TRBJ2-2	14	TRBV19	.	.	CASSTGILGGELFF	TGTGCCAGTAGTACGGGCATTCTCGGCGGGGAGCTGTTTTTT